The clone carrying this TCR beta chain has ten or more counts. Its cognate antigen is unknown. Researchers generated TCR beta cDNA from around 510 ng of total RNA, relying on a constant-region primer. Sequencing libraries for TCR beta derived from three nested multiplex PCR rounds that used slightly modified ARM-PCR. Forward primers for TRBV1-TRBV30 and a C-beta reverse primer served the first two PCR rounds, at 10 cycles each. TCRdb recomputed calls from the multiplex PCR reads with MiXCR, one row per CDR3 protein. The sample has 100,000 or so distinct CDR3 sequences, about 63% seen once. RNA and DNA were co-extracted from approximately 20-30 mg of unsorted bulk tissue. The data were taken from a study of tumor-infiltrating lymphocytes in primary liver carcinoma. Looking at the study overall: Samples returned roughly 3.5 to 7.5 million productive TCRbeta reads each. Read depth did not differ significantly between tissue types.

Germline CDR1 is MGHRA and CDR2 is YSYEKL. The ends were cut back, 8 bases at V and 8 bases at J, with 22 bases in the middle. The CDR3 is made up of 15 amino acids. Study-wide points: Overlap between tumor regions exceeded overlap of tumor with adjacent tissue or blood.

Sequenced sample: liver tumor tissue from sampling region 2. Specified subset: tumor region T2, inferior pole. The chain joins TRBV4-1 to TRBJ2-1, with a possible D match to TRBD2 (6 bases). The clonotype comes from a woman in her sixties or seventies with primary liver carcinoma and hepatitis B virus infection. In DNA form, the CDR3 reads TGCGCCAGCTGTTTCGAGGGAGGCGCCAGCTATGAGCAGTTCTTC. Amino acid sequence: CASCFEGGASYEQFF.